Each of the 17 T cell receptor beta chains below was sequenced from the same sample in a study of low-dose radiotherapy and immunotherapy resistance in tumors. Priming of first-strand cDNA relied on TRAV- and TRBV-specific primers (covering alpha and beta chains). The authors ran around 20 PCR cycles to amplify TCRs with a constant-region primer and V-primer adapter. Via MiXCR, TCRdb re-called the reads, giving one row per CDR3 protein. The table includes about 100,000 distinct CDR3 sequences, about 20% detected once. Time point described: after trial treatment. Sample treatment: LDRT plus nivolumab, ipilimumab, low-dose cyclophosphamide and aspirin (RACIN trial). The sample was PBMCs, taken after low-dose radiotherapy plus immunotherapy. The receptors were gathered from a male donor with prostate cancer.

The chain employs TRBV12-3 or TRBV12-4 and TRBJ2-1, with 9 positions matching TRBD1. This CDR3 spans 15 amino acids. V was pared by 5 bases and J by 7 bases, with 9 bases of the junction left unmatched. The chain's CDR3 is CASSPSGTGRNEQFF. In nucleotides, the CDR3 is TGTGCCAGCAGTCCTTCCGGGACAGGGCGGAATGAGCAGTTCTTC.

Points on this clonotype: A much larger clone lies one base from this, so it may be a read error. The chain links TRBV19 to TRBJ2-7, with D tentatively TRBD2 (6 bases). The length of the CDR3 is 13 residues. The germline gives CDR1 LNHDA, CDR2 SQIVND (reference sequence). The CDR3 DNA reads TGTACCAGTAGGAAGGTCGGGGGCTACGAGCAGTACTTC. This gives the protein CTSRKVGGYEQYF.

At least ten counts were recorded for this clonotype. The V call is TRBV27, the J call TRBJ1-3; D gene uncertain. Trimming removed 3 bases at V and 0 bases at J, with 6 bases between. From germline, CDR1 is MNHEY and CDR2 SMNVEV (reference sequence). The CDR3 is 14 amino acids. The chain's CDR3 is CASSLSGSGNTIYF. DNA for the CDR3: TGTGCCAGCAGTTTGTCAGGCTCTGGAAACACCATATATTTT.

As concerns this clonotype: This is likely an artifact of a read error, given a far larger clone one base away. The rearrangement links TRBV5-4 to TRBJ2-7; maybe TRBD2 (7 bases). The end of the DNA fits TRBJ2-1 better, so the J call may be wrong. Germline V gives CDR1 SGHNT, CDR2 YYREEE (reference sequence). CDR3 length: 17 residues. The DNA for the CDR3 is TGTGCCAGCAGCCGGGCCGCGGGTAGGGGGGGACCCAATGAGCAGTTCTTC. This translates into CASSRAAGRGGPNEQFF.

Many counts were recorded for this clonotype. DNA of the CDR3: TGTGCCAGCAGTGAAGAAGACAGCAGCACAGATACGCAGTATTTT. Encoded protein: CASSEEDSSTDTQYF. The gene calls are TRBV2 and TRBJ2-3; D is perhaps TRBD1 (5 bases). This CDR3 contains 15 residues. Germline CDR1 is SNHLY and CDR2 is FYNNEI. Trimming shortened V by 1 base and J by 0 bases, and 8 bases separated the two germline ends. The whole variable domain, remainder taken from reference TRBV2 and TRBJ2-3, is EPEVTQTPSHQVTQMGQEVILRCVPISNHLYFYWYRQILGQKVEFLVSFYNNEISEKSEIFDDQFSVERPDGSNFTLKIRSTKLEDSAMYFCASSEEDSSTDTQYFGPGTRLTVL.

This clonotype was seen at least ten times. This chain uses TRBV30 with TRBJ1-4; TRBD1 might be the D (6 bases). This CDR3 spans 15 amino acids. With 0 bases removed from V and 3 bases from J, the gap between germline ends came to 11 bases. Germline V lookup: CDR1 GTSNPN, CDR2 SVGIG (reference sequence). CDR3 bases: TGTGCCTGGAGTGTACAGGGAGGGCCTAATGAAAAACTGTTTTTT. Its protein is CAWSVQGGPNEKLFF.

Worth noting for this clonotype: Since the CDR3 does not end with the conserved phenylalanine or tryptophan, this likely comes from a read error. The rearrangement joins TRBV5-4 to TRBJ2-3, with a weak D call TRBD2 (6 bases). This CDR3 spans 15 amino acids. The germline gives CDR1 SGHNT, CDR2 YYREEE (reference sequence). The CDR3 DNA follows: TGTACCAGCAGCCTGGACCTTTACGGGGGATATACGCAGTATTAT. It is translated as CTSSLDLYGGYTQYY.

This clonotype was counted ten times or more. The chain uses TRBV20-1 and TRBJ1-4; D remains ambiguous. The ends were cut back, 6 bases at V and 5 bases at J, with 10 bases in the middle. This CDR3 is 12 amino acids long. The V gene's germline CDR1 is DFQATT and CDR2 SNEGSKA (reference sequence). CDR3 loop: CSAWTKNEKLFF. CDR3 in DNA: TGCAGTGCCTGGACTAAGAATGAAAAACTGTTTTTT.

This clonotype has ten or more counts. The chain carries TRBV5-1 and TRBJ2-3; 9 bases map to TRBD2. Germline V gives CDR1 SGHRS, CDR2 YFSETQ. The CDR3 covers 14 residues. V lost 2 bases, J lost 4 bases, and 2 bases stayed unmatched. Written as DNA, the CDR3 is TGCGCCAGCAGCTTCCCTAGCGGGGCAGATACGCAGTATTTT. This gives the protein CASSFPSGADTQYF. The full variable domain, its missing parts supplied by reference TRBV5-1 and TRBJ2-3, is KAGVTQTPRYLIKTRGQQVTLSCSPISGHRSVSWYQQTPGQGLQFLFEYFSETQRNKGNFPGRFSGRQFSNSRSEMNVSTLELGDSALYLCASSFPSGADTQYFGPGTRLTVL.

There are many counts of this clonotype. The J gene is TRBJ2-3, the V gene TRBV5-1, with TRBD1 matching over 9 bases. The germline CDR1 and CDR2 sequences are SGHRS and YFSETQ. The CDR3 contains 16 residues. The junction had 8 bases not matched to a gene; V was cut back by 4 bases and J by 2 bases. CDR3 DNA: TGCGCCAGCAGCCCTCTGGGACAGGGAACCACAGATACGCAGTATTTT. Amino acid sequence: CASSPLGQGTTDTQYF.

This clonotype was counted many times. The CDR3 DNA follows: TGTGCCAGCTCAGACCGGGACAGGGGATCCTACGAGCAGTACTTC. Amino acid sequence: CASSDRDRGSYEQYF. The rearrangement uses TRBV12-3 or TRBV12-4 and TRBJ2-7; 10 bases align to TRBD1. This CDR3 has 15 residues. V trimming: 8 bases; J trimming: 1 base; junction bases outside the gene matches: 8.

A few counts support this clonotype. The chain joins TRBV2 to TRBJ2-7; TRBD1 matches 9 bases. Per germline, CDR1 SNHLY and CDR2 FYNNEI. The J segment lost 5 bases and the V segment lost 5 bases, leaving 4 bases of the junction unmatched. This CDR3 comprises 13 residues. The CDR3 sequence is CASSTGTGNEQYF. CDR3 nucleotides: TGTGCCAGCAGTACCGGGACAGGGAACGAGCAGTACTTC.

The chain uses TRBV5-6 and TRBJ2-7; D remains ambiguous. This CDR3 spans 13 amino acids. Trimming pared 4 bases from V and 5 bases from J, leaving 13 bases between. CDR1 and CDR2 from the germline V gene are SGHDT and YYEEEE. CDR3 sequence: CASSPHPRHEQYF. The DNA for the CDR3 is TGTGCCAGCAGCCCCCATCCGCGCCACGAGCAGTACTTC.

This clonotype was seen at least ten times. The V call is TRBV28, the J call TRBJ1-1, with a possible D match to TRBD1 (6 bases). Germline lookup yields CDR1 MDHEN and CDR2 SYDVKM. The CDR3 length is 14 residues. Trimming pared 2 bases from V and 1 base from J, leaving 8 bases between. Here the CDR3 DNA reads TGTGCCAGCAGTTTAGGGGGCCAGAACACTGAAGCTTTCTTT. It specifies CASSLGGQNTEAFF.

This clonotype was detected ten times or more. The chain recombines TRBV7-9 with TRBJ2-1; D is perhaps TRBD1 or TRBD2 (6 bases each). Germline CDR1 SEHNR, CDR2 FQNEAQ (reference sequence). CDR3 length: 13 residues. Trimming took off 6 bases at V and 8 bases at J, with 14 bases between the two ends. This CDR3 reads CASSEGGRDEQFF. CDR3 DNA: TGTGCCAGCAGTGAGGGGGGCCGCGATGAGCAGTTCTTC.

The chain joins TRBV5-6 to TRBJ2-7; a possible D gene is TRBD2 (7 bases). Germline CDR1 is SGHDT and CDR2 is YYEEEE. The germline V and J ends were trimmed by 2 bases and 7 bases, with 13 bases remaining between them. The CDR3 is made up of 13 amino acids. CDR3 nucleotide sequence: TGTGCCAGCAGCTTTGGGGGGGCCCGGGAGCAGTACTTC. Residues: CASSFGGAREQYF.

This clonotype has ten or more counts. The chain links TRBV27 to TRBJ1-1, with D possibly TRBD1 on 6 matching bases. With 5 bases removed from V and 6 bases from J, the gap between germline ends came to 16 bases. CDR1 MNHEY and CDR2 SMNVEV come from the germline V gene (reference sequence). The CDR3 extends over 14 amino acids. The DNA of the CDR3 is TGTGCCAGCAGTATCAATCTGAGGGGGTCTGAAGCTTTCTTT. Residues: CASSINLRGSEAFF.